A single sample is the source of the 31 T cell receptor beta chains below, sequenced in a study of blood T cell repertoires in COVID-19 (dated by TCRdb to 2018 to 2020). Libraries were built with the immunoSEQ multiplex PCR assay. TCRdb re-hosts the immuneACCESS table, in-frame sequences only. Its copies lack some clones; in the studies checked, an unresolved V gene accounts for under half of them, and the cause for the rest is not known. The sample has 60,000 to 75,000 clones on record, 76% of them singletons. The biggest ten clones account for about 50% of the sample. The sequenced material came from peripheral blood. These receptors all come from a woman aged 80 or older with acute or convalescent COVID-19.

V is TRBV7-3 and J is TRBJ2-5, with D perhaps TRBD2 (7 bases). V gave up 3 bases and J gave up 5 bases, with 16 bases separating them. The CDR3 spans 15 residues. The germline CDR1 and CDR2 sequences are SGHTA and FQGTGA. CDR3 nucleotides: TGTGCCAGCAGCTTCAGCGGAGGGGGAGGGGAGACCCAGTACTTC. This translates into CASSFSGGGGETQYF.

The rearrangement joins TRBV4-3 to TRBJ2-2; D may be TRBD1 (5 bases). The CDR3 covers 17 residues. The germline V and J ends were trimmed by 0 bases and 6 bases, with 17 bases remaining between them. Germline assignment: CDR1 LGHNA and CDR2 YSLEER. CDR3 in amino acids: CASSQDTAGSGPGELFF. CDR3 in DNA: TGCGCCAGCAGCCAAGATACCGCAGGTTCAGGGCCCGGGGAGCTGTTTTTT.

V is TRBV5-1 and J is TRBJ2-6, with 10 bases aligning to TRBD2. The V gene's germline CDR1 is SGHRS and CDR2 YFSETQ. V lost 0 bases to trimming and J lost 1 base; unmatched junction nucleotides: 4. This CDR3 has 18 residues. Here the CDR3 DNA reads TGCGCCAGCAGCTTGGTCCCTAGCGGGAGTTCTGGGGCCAACGTCCTGACTTTC. It encodes CASSLVPSGSSGANVLTF.

The chain couples TRBV28 to TRBJ2-7; D gene unclear. The CDR3 totals 14 residues. The V and J ends lost 3 bases and 3 bases respectively, with 12 bases between them. Germline V lookup: CDR1 MDHEN, CDR2 SYDVKM. In DNA, the CDR3 is TGTGCCAGCAGTTTGGTCAGGCAGCTCTACGAGCAGTACTTC. Translated: CASSLVRQLYEQYF.

The rearrangement links TRBV20-1 to TRBJ1-3; the D is unclear. CDR1 DFQATT and CDR2 SNEGSKA come from the germline V gene (reference sequence). Trimming removed 3 bases at V and 2 bases at J, with 11 bases between. This CDR3 is 14 amino acids long. The CDR3 nucleotides read TGCAGTGCTAGTTCCAGAGGAACTGGAAACACCATATATTTT. As protein: CSASSRGTGNTIYF.

V gene TRBV5-4 combines with J gene TRBJ2-3; 7 positions match TRBD2. The CDR3 is 16 amino acids. The J segment lost 3 bases and the V segment lost 6 bases, leaving 13 bases of the junction unmatched. CDR1 is SGHNT and CDR2 is YYREEE in the germline V gene (reference sequence). The chain's CDR3 is CASTRRGGSTTDTQYF. The CDR3 region has the DNA TGTGCCAGCACCCGGCGGGGCGGGAGCACAACAGATACGCAGTATTTT.

The gene calls are TRBV12-3 or TRBV12-4 and TRBJ2-1; D unresolved. Between the trimmed V and J ends, which lost 3 bases and 5 bases, there was a span of 8 bases. The CDR3 is made up of 13 amino acids. The CDR3 protein is CASSFNRDNEQFF. The CDR3 nucleotides are TGTGCCAGCAGTTTTAACAGAGACAATGAGCAGTTCTTC.

The chain employs TRBV6-6 and TRBJ1-5; perhaps TRBD1 as D (6 bases). V lost 5 bases and J 7 bases, leaving 15 bases between the germline ends. Germline V gene lookup returns CDR1 MNHNY and CDR2 SVGAGI (reference sequence). The CDR3 has 14 amino acids. DNA for the CDR3: TGTGCCAGCAGTGCTCAGGGGCAGGAGCAGCCCCAGCATTTT. Protein sequence: CASSAQGQEQPQHF.

V and J are TRBV7-2 and TRBJ2-2, with TRBD2 matching 12 bases. The germline V gene encodes CDR1 SGHTA and CDR2 FQGNSA. The length of the CDR3 is 17 residues. Trimming at V came to 5 bases and at J to 4 bases, leaving 8 bases not matched to a gene. CDR3 bases: TGTGCCAGCAGCCCCTCTCCGGGACTAGCGGGCACCGGGGAGCTGTTTTTT. This codes for CASSPSPGLAGTGELFF.

V gene TRBV3-1 (or the pseudogene TRBV3-2) combines with J gene TRBJ2-3, with no clear D. The CDR3 is made up of 16 amino acids. From germline, CDR1 is LGHDT and CDR2 YNNKEL (reference sequence). Trimming took off 4 bases at V and 6 bases at J, with 20 bases between the two ends. DNA for the CDR3: TGTGCCAGCAGCCCTTCTTACCCCACAAACCCGGATACGCAGTATTTT. Amino acid sequence: CASSPSYPTNPDTQYF.

A few counts support this clone. The V call is TRBV18, the J call TRBJ1-6; unclear D gene. The germline V and J ends were trimmed by 3 bases and 7 bases, with 13 bases remaining between them. The CDR3 is 15 residues long. Germline V CDR1 and CDR2: KGHSH, LQKENI. The CDR3 region is CASSPPGGQNSPLHF. Here the CDR3 DNA reads TGTGCCAGCTCACCGCCCGGCGGGCAGAATTCACCCCTCCACTTT. Full variable domain (outside the CDR3, taken from reference TRBV18 and TRBJ1-6): NAGVMQNPRHLVRRRGQEARLRCSPMKGHSHVYWYRQLPEEGLKFMVYLQKENIIDESGMPKERFSAEFPKEGPSILRIQQVVRGDSAAYFCASSPPGGQNSPLHFGNGTRLTVT.

V gene TRBV11-2 combines with J gene TRBJ2-7; TRBD2 matches 8 bases. CDR1 and CDR2 from the germline V gene are SGHAT and FQNNGV. The CDR3 loop spans 14 amino acids. After removal of 5 bases from V and 3 bases from J, the junction contained 6 bases not matched to a gene. The CDR3 DNA reads as TGTGCCAGCAGCCCCCGACTAGCGAGCTACGAGCAGTACTTC. Translated, it gives CASSPRLASYEQYF.

The gene calls are TRBV5-1 and TRBJ2-7; TRBD1 matches at 9 bases. Trimming cost V 1 base and J 7 bases; bases outside gene matches: 6. CDR3 size: 14 residues. The germline gives CDR1 SGHRS, CDR2 YFSETQ. CDR3 sequence (DNA): TGCGCCAGCAGCTTGCAACAGGGGGCGGAAGAGCAGTACTTC. It is translated as CASSLQQGAEEQYF. The entire variable domain, with the rest obtained from reference TRBV5-1 and TRBJ2-7, is as follows: KAGVTQTPRYLIKTRGQQVTLSCSPISGHRSVSWYQQTPGQGLQFLFEYFSETQRNKGNFPGRFSGRQFSNSRSEMNVSTLELGDSALYLCASSLQQGAEEQYFGPGTRLTVT.

The gene calls are TRBV19 and TRBJ1-3, with a weak D call TRBD1 (6 bases). The V gene lost 3 bases and the J gene lost 5 bases, with 14 bases spanning the gap. The length of the CDR3 is 15 residues. Germline V CDR1 and CDR2: LNHDA, SQIVND (reference sequence). Written as DNA, the CDR3 is TGTGCCAGTAGTATTGGGACACCATTAAGAAACACCATATATTTT. Translated, it gives CASSIGTPLRNTIYF.

The V and J genes are TRBV5-1 and TRBJ1-2, with TRBD1 matching over 9 bases. The CDR3 runs 14 residues. J gave up 6 bases and V 3 bases, and 6 bases lay outside the gene matches. CDR1 is SGHRS, CDR2 YFSETQ, per germline. The CDR3 sequence is CASSSGQGFDGYTF. CDR3 in DNA: TGCGCCAGCAGCTCGGGACAGGGATTCGATGGCTACACCTTC.

The chain uses TRBV2 and TRBJ2-1, with 14 positions matching TRBD2. Trimming at V came to 6 bases and at J to 7 bases, leaving 5 bases not matched to a gene. This CDR3 has 15 amino acids. Per germline, CDR1 SNHLY and CDR2 FYNNEI. The CDR3 region has the DNA TGTGCCAGCAGCAAGACTAGCGGGAGGGGAAATGAGCAGTTCTTC. Residues: CASSKTSGRGNEQFF.

V is TRBV7-3 and J is TRBJ1-1; D perhaps matches TRBD1 (5 bases). V lost 1 base, J lost 1 base, and 16 bases lay in between. Germline lookup yields CDR1 SGHTA and CDR2 FQGTGA. The CDR3 consists of 17 residues. CDR3 region: CASSLRPWEGKNTEAFF. In DNA, the CDR3 is TGTGCCAGCAGCTTAAGACCTTGGGAGGGGAAGAACACTGAAGCTTTCTTT.

The chain is built from TRBV4-2 and TRBJ1-2; D is perhaps TRBD1 (6 bases). Trimming took 0 bases from V and 6 from J, leaving 11 bases between them. Germline lookup yields CDR1 LGHNA and CDR2 YNFKEQ. The CDR3 spans 14 residues. The CDR3 DNA reads as TGTGCCAGCAGCCAAGATCGGCAGGGGAATGGCTACACCTTC. Protein: CASSQDRQGNGYTF.

The chain joins TRBV28 to TRBJ1-2; D is unresolved. Germline V CDR1 and CDR2: MDHEN, SYDVKM. V was clipped by 4 bases and J by 3 bases, with 3 bases between them. The CDR3 is made up of 11 amino acids. Written as DNA, the CDR3 is TGTGCCAGCAGTTCCTACTATGGCTACACCTTC. It specifies CASSSYYGYTF.

The rearrangement joins TRBV5-1 to TRBJ2-2, with 10 bases that match TRBD1. Germline assignment: CDR1 SGHRS and CDR2 YFSETQ. With 1 base clipped from V and 7 bases from J, the junction kept 7 bases outside the gene matches. CDR3 size: 16 residues. CDR3 region: CASSLMTGGKLGELFF. The CDR3 nucleotides read TGCGCCAGCAGCTTGATGACAGGGGGCAAACTCGGGGAGCTGTTTTTT.

This chain joins TRBV3-1 (or the pseudogene TRBV3-2) and TRBJ2-2; 7 nucleotides match TRBD1. Germline CDR1 LGHDT, CDR2 YNNKEL (reference sequence). The CDR3 runs 16 residues. Trimming at V came to 4 bases and at J to 5 bases, leaving 10 bases not matched to a gene. The CDR3, as DNA: TGTGCCAGCAGCCCGGCCGGGACAGCCGATACCGGGGAGCTGTTTTTT. Protein sequence: CASSPAGTADTGELFF.

The V gene is TRBV7-2, the J gene TRBJ1-2; D perhaps matches TRBD1 (6 bases). This CDR3 has 13 residues. The germline V gene has CDR1 SGHTA and CDR2 FQGNSA. The V gene lost 2 bases and the J gene lost 6 bases, with 10 bases spanning the gap. The CDR3 DNA reads as TGTGCCAGCAGCTTACAGGGGTGGAATGGCTACACCTTC. This encodes CASSLQGWNGYTF.

The chain is built from TRBV6-5 and TRBJ1-5; D perhaps matches TRBD1 (5 bases). The V gene's germline CDR1 is MNHEY and CDR2 SVGAGI. V lost 5 bases and J lost 0, with 11 bases in between. This CDR3 contains 15 residues. CDR3 in amino acids: CASSPDRHSNQPQHF. DNA of the CDR3: TGTGCCAGCAGTCCAGACAGACATAGCAATCAGCCCCAGCATTTT.

This sequence joins TRBV4-3 and TRBJ2-2; D is possibly TRBD1 (6 bases). Per germline, CDR1 LGHNA and CDR2 YSLEER. CDR3 length equals 14 residues. V was pared by 4 bases and J by 8 bases, with 14 bases between. In DNA, the CDR3 is TGCGCCAGCAGCCGACTAAACGGACAGGGGGAGCTGTTTTTT. Residues: CASSRLNGQGELFF.

The chain uses TRBV18 and TRBJ2-5; no clear D gene. Germline CDR1 and CDR2: KGHSH and LQKENI. The CDR3 has 13 amino acids. Trimming stripped 6 bases from V and 2 bases from J, with 10 bases between. The CDR3 coding sequence is TGTGCCAGCTCCCTCTCTTCTCAAGAGACCCAGTACTTC. It translates to CASSLSSQETQYF. The full variable domain, completed using reference TRBV18 and TRBJ2-5, is NAGVMQNPRHLVRRRGQEARLRCSPMKGHSHVYWYRQLPEEGLKFMVYLQKENIIDESGMPKERFSAEFPKEGPSILRIQQVVRGDSAAYFCASSLSSQETQYFGPGTRLLVL.

The chain recombines TRBV5-5 with TRBJ2-3, with D hard to call. This CDR3 is 12 amino acids long. The V gene lost 0 bases and the J gene lost 6 bases, with 5 bases spanning the gap. CDR1 SGHKS and CDR2 YYEKEE come from the germline V gene (reference sequence). This CDR3 reads CASSLGADTQYF. The DNA for the CDR3 is TGTGCCAGCAGCTTGGGGGCGGATACGCAGTATTTT.

CDR3 DNA sequence: TGTGCCAGCAGTACAACAGGGTTTAGGGGTAATGAAAAACTGTTTTTT. Translating it yields CASSTTGFRGNEKLFF. The rearrangement joins TRBV2 to TRBJ1-4, with TRBD1 as a possible D gene (6 bases). Looked up from germline, CDR1 is SNHLY and CDR2 is FYNNEI. The CDR3 has 16 residues. Trimming removed 5 bases at V and 4 bases at J, with 17 bases between.

V gene TRBV6-5 combines with J gene TRBJ2-7; D is uncertain. Deletions cut 6 bases from V and 3 bases from J, with 9 bases between. CDR3 length equals 12 residues. Germline V gene sequence: CDR1 MNHEY, CDR2 SVGAGI. In DNA, the CDR3 is TGTGCCAGCAGATCACAAATCTACGAGCAGTACTTC. Its protein is CASRSQIYEQYF.

This clone has a count of ten or more. The chain recombines TRBV3-1 (or the pseudogene TRBV3-2) with TRBJ1-1; possibly TRBD1 for D (5 bases). Germline V CDR1 and CDR2: LGHDT, YNNKEL (reference sequence). The CDR3 extends over 14 amino acids. The V and J ends lost 3 bases and 1 base respectively, with 9 bases between them. CDR3 residues: CASSQWQGNTEAFF. The CDR3 DNA follows: TGTGCCAGCAGCCAGTGGCAGGGGAACACTGAAGCTTTCTTT.

The chain recombines TRBV7-9 with TRBJ1-5; D remains unclear. This CDR3 comprises 15 residues. CDR1 and CDR2 from the germline V gene are SEHNR and FQNEAQ (reference sequence). V shed 3 bases and J shed 6 bases, with 15 bases lying between them. The CDR3 coding sequence is TGTGCCAGCAGCTTGGGCACGGAGGGTGGTCAGCCCCAGCATTTT. Protein sequence: CASSLGTEGGQPQHF.

The rearrangement joins TRBV4-3 to TRBJ1-6, with a tentative D call TRBD1 (5 bases). Germline CDR1 reads LGHNA; CDR2 reads YSLEER. Deletions cut 1 base from V and 2 bases from J, with 9 bases between. The CDR3 is 16 amino acids. Written as DNA, the CDR3 is TGCGCCAGCAGCCAAGTGCAGGGCCCCTATAATTCACCCCTCCACTTT. Its protein product is CASSQVQGPYNSPLHF.